The rows below give T cell receptor beta chains drawn from one sample of a study of post-analysis software for immune sequencing data. A single record per CDR3 protein comes from TCRdb applying MiXCR to the PCR reads. The sample shows 650,000 to 850,000 distinct CDR3 sequences, approximately 53% of them seen only once. The sequencing sample was made of blood. The receptor source for this set is a girl aged 10 to 17 with multiple sclerosis. The CDR3 runs from the conserved cysteine through the conserved F or W. A D gene is named only where the DNA matches it firmly. The listing skips clone size in some rows; elsewhere it reads once, few, many or a size class.

.	.	TRBV7-6	TRBJ2-5	14	TGTGCCAGCAGCTTAGAGGCCCCACCGGAGACCCAGTACTTC	CASSLEAPPETQYF
.	.	TRBV14	TRBJ2-5	16	TGTGCCAGCAGCCAAGACACTGGCGGGTTGGTAGAGACCCAGTACTTC	CASSQDTGGLVETQYF
.	.	TRBV20-1	TRBJ2-5	14	TGCAGTGCTAGCCTCGCCGGGAACCAAGAGACCCAGTACTTC	CSASLAGNQETQYF
.	.	TRBV5-1	TRBJ2-7	17	TGCGCCAGCAGCCTGACCTTAGATCCGGGGATCGCCTACGAGCAGTACTTC	CASSLTLDPGIAYEQYF
.	.	TRBV9	TRBJ1-1	14	TGTGCCAGCAGCGTAACCGGGGTGGACACTGAAGCTTTCTTT	CASSVTGVDTEAFF
TRBD1	once	TRBV18	TRBJ1-1	12	TGTGCCAGCTCAACGCAGGGGGCTGAAGCTTTCTTT	CASSTQGAEAFF
.	few	TRBV20-1	TRBJ2-7	11	TGCAGTGCCAGAGTTATAGAGACCCAGTATTTC	CSARVIETQYF
.	.	TRBV7-2	TRBJ2-5	13	TGTGCCAGCAGCTTAGACTGGGGAGAGACCCAGTACTTC	CASSLDWGETQYF
TRBD2	few	TRBV7-2	TRBJ2-7	14	TGTGCCAGCAGCATACAGCGGGGAAACTACGAGCAGTACTTC	CASSIQRGNYEQYF
.	.	TRBV20-1	TRBJ2-6	15	TGCAGTGCTAGAGCCCTCGGGACCGGGGCCAACGTCCTGACTTTC	CSARALGTGANVLTF